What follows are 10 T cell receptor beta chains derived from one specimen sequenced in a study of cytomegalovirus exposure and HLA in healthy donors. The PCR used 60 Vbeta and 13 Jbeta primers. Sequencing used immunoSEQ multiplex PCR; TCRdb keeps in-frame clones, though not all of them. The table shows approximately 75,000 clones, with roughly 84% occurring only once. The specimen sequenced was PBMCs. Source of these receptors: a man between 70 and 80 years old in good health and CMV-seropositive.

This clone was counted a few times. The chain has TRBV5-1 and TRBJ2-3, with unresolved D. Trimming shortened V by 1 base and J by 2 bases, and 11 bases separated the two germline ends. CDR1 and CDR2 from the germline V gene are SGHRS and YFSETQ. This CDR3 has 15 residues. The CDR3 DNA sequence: TGCGCCAGCAGCTTGTTCTCCTCCTCCACAGATACGCAGTATTTT. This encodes CASSLFSSSTDTQYF. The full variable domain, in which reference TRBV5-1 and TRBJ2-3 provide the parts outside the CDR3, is KAGVTQTPRYLIKTRGQQVTLSCSPISGHRSVSWYQQTPGQGLQFLFEYFSETQRNKGNFPGRFSGRQFSNSRSEMNVSTLELGDSALYLCASSLFSSSTDTQYFGPGTRLTVL.

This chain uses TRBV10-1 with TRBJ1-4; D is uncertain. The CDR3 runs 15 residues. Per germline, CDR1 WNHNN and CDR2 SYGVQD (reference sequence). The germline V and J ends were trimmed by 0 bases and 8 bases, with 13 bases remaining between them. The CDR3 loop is CASSESGRAGEKLFF. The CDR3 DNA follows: TGCGCCAGCAGTGAGTCCGGGAGGGCCGGAGAAAAACTGTTTTTT.

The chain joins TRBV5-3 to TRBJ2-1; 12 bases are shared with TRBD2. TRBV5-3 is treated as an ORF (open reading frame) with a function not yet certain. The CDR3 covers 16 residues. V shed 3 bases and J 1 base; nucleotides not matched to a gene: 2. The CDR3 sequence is CARSSSGGASYNEQFF. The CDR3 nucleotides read TGTGCCAGAAGCTCTAGCGGGGGGGCTTCCTACAATGAGCAGTTCTTC.

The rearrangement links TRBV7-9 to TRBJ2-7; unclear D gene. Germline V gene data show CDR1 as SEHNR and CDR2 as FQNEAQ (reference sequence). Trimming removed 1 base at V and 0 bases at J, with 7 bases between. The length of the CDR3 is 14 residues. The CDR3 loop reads CASSLVPSSYEQYF. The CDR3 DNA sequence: TGTGCCAGCAGCTTAGTTCCGAGCTCCTACGAGCAGTACTTC.

The chain's CDR3 is CASSKIAGGPYNEQFF. The CDR3 DNA is TGCGCCAGCAGCAAAATAGCGGGAGGGCCGTACAATGAGCAGTTCTTC. The chain links TRBV5-1 to TRBJ2-1, with 11 nucleotides matching TRBD2. Germline V lookup: CDR1 SGHRS, CDR2 YFSETQ. The ends lost 4 bases at V and 4 bases at J; junction bases unmatched: 7. The CDR3 spans 16 residues.

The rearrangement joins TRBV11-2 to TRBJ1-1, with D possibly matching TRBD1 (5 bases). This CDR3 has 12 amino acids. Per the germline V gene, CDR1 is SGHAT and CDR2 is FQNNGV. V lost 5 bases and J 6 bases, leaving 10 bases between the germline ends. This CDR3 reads CASSHYRSEAFF. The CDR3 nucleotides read TGTGCCAGCAGCCACTACAGGTCTGAAGCTTTCTTT.

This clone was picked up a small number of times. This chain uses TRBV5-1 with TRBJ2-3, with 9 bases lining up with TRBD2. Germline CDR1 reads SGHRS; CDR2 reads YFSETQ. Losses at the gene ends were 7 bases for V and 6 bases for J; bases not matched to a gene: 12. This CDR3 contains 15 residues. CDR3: CASHSGRAGGDTQYF. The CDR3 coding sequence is TGCGCCAGCCATAGCGGGAGAGCGGGGGGTGATACGCAGTATTTT.

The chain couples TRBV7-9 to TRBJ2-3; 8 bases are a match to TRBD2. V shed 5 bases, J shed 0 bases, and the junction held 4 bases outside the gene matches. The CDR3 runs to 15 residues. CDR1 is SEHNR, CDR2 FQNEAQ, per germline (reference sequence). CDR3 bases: TGTGCCAGCAGCCTGATAGCGGGGAGCACAGATACGCAGTATTTT. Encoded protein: CASSLIAGSTDTQYF.

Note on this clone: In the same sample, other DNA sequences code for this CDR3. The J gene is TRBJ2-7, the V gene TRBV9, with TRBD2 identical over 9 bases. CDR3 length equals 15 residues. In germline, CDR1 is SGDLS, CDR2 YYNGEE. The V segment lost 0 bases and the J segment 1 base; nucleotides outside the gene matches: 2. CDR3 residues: CASSVGLAGSYEQYF. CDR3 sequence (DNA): TGTGCCAGCAGCGTAGGGCTAGCGGGATCCTACGAGCAGTACTTC.

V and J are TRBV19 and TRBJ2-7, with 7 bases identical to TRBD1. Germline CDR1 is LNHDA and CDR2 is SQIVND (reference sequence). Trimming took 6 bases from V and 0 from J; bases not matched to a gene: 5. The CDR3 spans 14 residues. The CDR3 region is CASRPGQSSYEQYF. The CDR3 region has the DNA TGTGCCAGTAGGCCGGGACAGAGCTCCTACGAGCAGTACTTC.